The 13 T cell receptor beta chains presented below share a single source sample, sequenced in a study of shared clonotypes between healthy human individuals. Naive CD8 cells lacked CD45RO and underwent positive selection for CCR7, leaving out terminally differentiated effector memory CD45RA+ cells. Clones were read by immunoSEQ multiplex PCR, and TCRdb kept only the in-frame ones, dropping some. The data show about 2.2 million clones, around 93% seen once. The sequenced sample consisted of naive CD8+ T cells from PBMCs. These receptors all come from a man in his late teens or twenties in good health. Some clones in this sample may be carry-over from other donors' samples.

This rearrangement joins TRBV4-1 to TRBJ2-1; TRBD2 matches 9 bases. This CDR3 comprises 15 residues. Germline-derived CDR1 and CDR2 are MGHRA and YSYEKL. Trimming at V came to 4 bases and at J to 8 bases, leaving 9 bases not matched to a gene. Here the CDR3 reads CASSRLSGSTHEQFF. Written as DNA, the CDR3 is TGCGCCAGCAGCCGCCTTAGCGGGAGCACCCATGAGCAGTTCTTC.

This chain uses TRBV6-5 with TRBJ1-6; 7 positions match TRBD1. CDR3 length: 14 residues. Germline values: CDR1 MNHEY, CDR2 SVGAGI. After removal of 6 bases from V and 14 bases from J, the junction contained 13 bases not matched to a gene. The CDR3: CASSAGQGVISLHF. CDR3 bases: TGTGCCAGCAGCGCGGGGCAGGGGGTTATCTCCCTCCACTTT.

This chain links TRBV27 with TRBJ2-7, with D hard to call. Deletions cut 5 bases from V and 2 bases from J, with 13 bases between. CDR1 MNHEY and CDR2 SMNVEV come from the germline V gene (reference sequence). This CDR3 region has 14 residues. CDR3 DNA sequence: TGTGCCAGCAGTGTGCTGGCGACGCCCTACGAGCAGTACTTC. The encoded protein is CASSVLATPYEQYF.

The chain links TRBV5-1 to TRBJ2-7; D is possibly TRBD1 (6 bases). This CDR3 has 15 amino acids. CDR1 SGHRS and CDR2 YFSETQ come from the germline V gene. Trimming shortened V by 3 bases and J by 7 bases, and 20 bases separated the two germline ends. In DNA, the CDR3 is TGCGCCAGCAGCTCATGGACAGCAAGGAATGGAGAGCAGTACTTC. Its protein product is CASSSWTARNGEQYF. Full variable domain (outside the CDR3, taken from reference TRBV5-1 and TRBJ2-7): KAGVTQTPRYLIKTRGQQVTLSCSPISGHRSVSWYQQTPGQGLQFLFEYFSETQRNKGNFPGRFSGRQFSNSRSEMNVSTLELGDSALYLCASSSWTARNGEQYFGPGTRLTVT.

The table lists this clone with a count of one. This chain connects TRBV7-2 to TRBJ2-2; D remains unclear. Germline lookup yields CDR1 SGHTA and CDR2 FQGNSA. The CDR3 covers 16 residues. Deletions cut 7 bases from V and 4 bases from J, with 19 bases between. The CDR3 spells CASIAARGSSTGELFF. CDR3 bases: TGTGCCAGCATCGCAGCGAGAGGTAGCAGCACCGGGGAGCTGTTTTTT. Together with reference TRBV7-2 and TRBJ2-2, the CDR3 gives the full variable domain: GAGVSQSPSNKVTEKGKDVELRCDPISGHTALYWYRQSLGQGLEFLIYFQGNSAPDKSGLPSDRFSAERTGGSVSTLTIQRTQQEDSAVYLCASIAARGSSTGELFFGEGSRLTVL.

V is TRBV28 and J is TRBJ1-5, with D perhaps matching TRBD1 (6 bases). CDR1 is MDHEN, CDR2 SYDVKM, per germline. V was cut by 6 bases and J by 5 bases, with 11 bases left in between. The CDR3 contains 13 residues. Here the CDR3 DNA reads TGTGCCAGCAGCTTCGGGGGCCATCAGCCCCAGCATTTT. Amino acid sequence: CASSFGGHQPQHF.

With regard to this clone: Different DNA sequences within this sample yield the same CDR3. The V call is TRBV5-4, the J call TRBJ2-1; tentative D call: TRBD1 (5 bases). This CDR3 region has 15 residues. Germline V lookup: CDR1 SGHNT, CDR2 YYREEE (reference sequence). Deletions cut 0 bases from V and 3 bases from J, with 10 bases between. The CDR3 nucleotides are TGTGCCAGCAGCTTGGGAGACAGCAGCTACAATGAGCAGTTCTTC. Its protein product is CASSLGDSSYNEQFF.

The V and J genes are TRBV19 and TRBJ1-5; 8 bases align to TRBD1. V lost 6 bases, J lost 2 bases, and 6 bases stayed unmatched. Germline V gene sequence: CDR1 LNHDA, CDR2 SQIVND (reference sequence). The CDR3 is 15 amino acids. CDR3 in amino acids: CASSLTGEGNQPQHF. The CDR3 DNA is TGTGCCAGTAGCCTGACAGGGGAAGGCAATCAGCCCCAGCATTTT.

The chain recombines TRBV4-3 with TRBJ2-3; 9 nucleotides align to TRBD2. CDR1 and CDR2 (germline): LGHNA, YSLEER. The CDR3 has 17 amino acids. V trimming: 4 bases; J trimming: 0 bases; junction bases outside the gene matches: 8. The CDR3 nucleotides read TGCGCCAGCAGCCCGACGACTAGCGGACCTAGCACAGATACGCAGTATTTT. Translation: CASSPTTSGPSTDTQYF.

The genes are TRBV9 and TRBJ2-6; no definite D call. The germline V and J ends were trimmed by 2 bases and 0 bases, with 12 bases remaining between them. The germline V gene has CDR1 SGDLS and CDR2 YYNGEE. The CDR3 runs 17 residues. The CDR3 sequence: CASSVPQQSSGANVLTF. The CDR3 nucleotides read TGTGCCAGCAGCGTGCCCCAACAGAGCTCTGGGGCCAACGTCCTGACTTTC.

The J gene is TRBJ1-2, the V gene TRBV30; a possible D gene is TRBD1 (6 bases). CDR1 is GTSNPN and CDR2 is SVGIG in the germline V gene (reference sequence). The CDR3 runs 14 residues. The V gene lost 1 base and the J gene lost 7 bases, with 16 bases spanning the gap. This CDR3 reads CAWSDEDSRTGYTF. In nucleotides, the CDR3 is TGTGCCTGGAGTGACGAGGACAGTAGAACTGGCTACACCTTC.

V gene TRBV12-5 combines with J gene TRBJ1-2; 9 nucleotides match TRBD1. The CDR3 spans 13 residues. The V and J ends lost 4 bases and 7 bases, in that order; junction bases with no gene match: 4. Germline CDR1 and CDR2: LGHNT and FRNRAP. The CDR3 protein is CASGSGTGPGYTF. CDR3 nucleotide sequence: TGTGCTAGTGGTTCCGGGACAGGGCCTGGCTACACCTTC.

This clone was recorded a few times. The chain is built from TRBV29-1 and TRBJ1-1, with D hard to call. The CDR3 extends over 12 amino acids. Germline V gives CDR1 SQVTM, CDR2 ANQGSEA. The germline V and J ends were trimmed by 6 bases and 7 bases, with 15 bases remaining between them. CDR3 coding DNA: TGCAGCGTGCTCCTTCTAAGGGATGAAGCTTTCTTT. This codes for CSVLLLRDEAFF.